What follows is one T cell receptor beta chain and its context. Antigen unknown. Profiled with immunoSEQ multiplex PCR; TCRdb holds only in-frame clones, not every one. The table shows under 95,000 clones, with nearly 95% occurring only once. The sample is drawn from a study of cytomegalovirus exposure and HLA in healthy donors. Whole-study results and caveats: It was confirmed in vitro that a few of the CMV-associated chains were specific for CMV antigens. Rarity characterized most TCR sequences, yet some public TCRs appeared in many donors. The study flagged approximately 180 TCR beta chains as cytomegalovirus-associated.

The sample consisted of PBMCs. The clonotype comes from a woman aged 18-29 years in good health and CMV-seronegative.

CDR3 loop: CASSHAYNRLAGGRPTDTQYF. CDR3 DNA: TGCGCCAGCAGCCACGCATACAACCGACTAGCGGGGGGGCGCCCCACAGATACGCAGTATTTT. The chain is built from TRBV4-3 and TRBJ2-3; 14 nucleotides match TRBD2. Trimming cost V 3 bases and J 2 bases; bases outside gene matches: 16. The CDR3 length is 21 residues. Germline V CDR1 and CDR2: LGHNA, YSLEER.